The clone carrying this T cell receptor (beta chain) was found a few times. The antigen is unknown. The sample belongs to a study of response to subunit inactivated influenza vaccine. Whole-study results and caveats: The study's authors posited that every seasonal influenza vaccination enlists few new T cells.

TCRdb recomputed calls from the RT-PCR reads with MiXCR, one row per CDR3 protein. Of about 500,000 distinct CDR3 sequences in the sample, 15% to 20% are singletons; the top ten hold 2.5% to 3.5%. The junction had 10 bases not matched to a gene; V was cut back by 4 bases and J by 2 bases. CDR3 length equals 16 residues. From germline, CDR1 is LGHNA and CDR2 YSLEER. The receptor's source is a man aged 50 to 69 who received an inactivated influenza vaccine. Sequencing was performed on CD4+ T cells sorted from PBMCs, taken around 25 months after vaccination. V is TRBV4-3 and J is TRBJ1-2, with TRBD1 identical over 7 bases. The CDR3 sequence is CASSPTTGARNYGYTF. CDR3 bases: TGCGCCAGCAGCCCGACTACAGGGGCTAGAAACTATGGCTACACCTTC.